The present T cell receptor (beta chain) was sequenced within a study of cytomegalovirus exposure and HLA in healthy donors (dated by TCRdb to between 2016 and 2019). Context from the whole study: An earlier analysis of about 530 of the donors reported over 250 Gb of sequence data and 117 million unique TCR beta sequences obtained from around 180 million T cells. About 330 gigabases of sequencing data and tens of millions of unique TCR sequences made up an early release that covered 500 to 650 HLA-typed donors. Of the roughly 390 genotyped donors, over 70% fell in the genetic ancestry cluster associated with self-reported Caucasian donors. The study was designed to test whether signatures of past pathogen exposure could be identified by cataloging public T cell receptors. The study used immunosequencing to profile the T cell repertoires of hundreds of subjects and linked those repertoires to cytomegalovirus serostatus. In addition to the first cohort of 650 to 750 subjects, a separate validation cohort of 100 to 150 different subjects was used. High-throughput TCR immunosequencing, statistical association of individual TCRs with disease status, and machine learning were combined to predict cytomegalovirus infection status. In a later analysis, previously published TCR beta repertoires from 670 or so donors were re-analyzed and high-resolution HLA genotyping was added so that TCR occurrence patterns could be studied. Rather than using new phenotypic data, the later analysis identified candidate immune exposures from TCR beta sequences and from how often those sequences occurred across donors. An earlier analysis of roughly 580 of the donors used high-throughput TCR beta sequencing to judge whether each TCR beta V gene segment behaved as functional or pseudogenic. Donor age, sex, ethnicity and CMV serostatus were compiled alongside the repertoire data. A later genetic analysis took genome-wide SNP genotypes for about 65% of the 666 donors and used that subset as a discovery cohort. All discovery cohort repertoires had been generated using a single sequencing platform. HLA typing included class I and class II loci at four-digit resolution. Typing coverage differed by locus: A, B, C, DRB1 and DQB1 were typed in about 620-630 donors, DQA1 in about 560, DPA1 in some 600, and DPB1 in 400 to 480. Four or five DR-DQ haplotypes were handled as single units for association and clustering, since linkage in the cohort was strong. Across approximately 400 genotyped donors of the cohort, an average of about 200,000 unique TCR beta nucleotide sequences per donor were sequenced, and 15% to 20% of those sequences were non-productive. The study at large found these results: Some 15 rarely observed V segments, including chromosome 9 orphons, were excluded from the earlier analysis of a few hundred of the donors because counts were too low. Immune exposure information for the cohort was limited to CMV serostatus. Some IMGT-functional V segments, including TRBV6-2 and TRBV6-3, could not be distinguished by the 87-base-pair reads and were therefore excluded. Most TCR sequences were seen in very few donors, while some public TCRs were found in many individuals. It was suggested by the authors that the approach could potentially be generalized to other disease states and immunological phenotypes. In a later analysis, HLA-associated TCR beta chains were found to be more clonally expanded and to have lower generation probabilities than equally common non-associated chains. According to a later analysis, most CMV-associated TCR beta chains appeared to be HLA-restricted, and the HLA associations seemed to be driven largely by CMV exposure. When HLA alleles, especially DR and DQ, strongly co-occurred, TCR associations were difficult to assign to individual alleles. Cytomegalovirus status was reported to be diagnosed by the classifier with high specificity and sensitivity in both the original and validation cohorts. An earlier analysis of approximately 590 of the donors showed that most TCR beta V segments appeared in productive rearrangements either about 87% or about 30% of the time, which broadly matched IMGT annotations. A few of the identified cytomegalovirus-associated TCR beta chains were confirmed in vitro to be specific for cytomegalovirus antigens. V-gene and J-gene trimming of TCR beta chains was associated with a missense DCLRE1C variant in a later genetic analysis, and the association was replicated in an independent cohort. A total of 164 TCR beta chains were listed by the study as associated with cytomegalovirus. This cohort had only TCR beta chains sequenced, and the lack of alpha or paired-chain data limited which features could be detected. A further reported finding was that TCR beta sequences accurately predicted the HLA-A and HLA-B alleles for most subjects in the first cohort. Linkage disequilibrium might explain the correlated functional status among segregating V segments, but an unknown experimental factor could not be ruled out. Sequencing depth was assumed to be roughly uniform across donors in the presence/absence analyses, though that assumption may not hold. In a later analysis, some 18,000 TCR beta sequences were associated with specific HLA alleles at a false discovery rate of 0.05. Compared with the roughly 700-donor mean, donors in an Asian-associated ancestry cluster had fewer N-insertions in productive TCRs, according to a later genetic analysis. In a later analysis, the rate of TCR association differed among HLA loci, with DRB1 alleles having the most associated TCRs and HLA-C alleles having the fewest. A cluster of highly shared sequence variants was judged likely to represent a technical artifact of the sequencing pipeline. According to a later analysis, parvovirus B19, influenza, CMV and Epstein-Barr virus appeared linked to several top co-occurrence clusters. Because some donors lacked HLA typing at each locus, the association tests relied only on the typed subset.

The cohort comprised 666 healthy bone marrow donors. At the time of sampling, all cohort members were nominally healthy, though unrecorded immune exposures were likely present. The donor tested CMV seropositive and was one of the 289 seropositive cohort members. A peripheral blood sample was collected from each donor, and TCR beta sequencing was performed on peripheral blood mononuclear cells. The Qiagen DNeasy Blood Extraction Kit was used to extract genomic DNA from the blood cell samples. Of note for this clone: Its antigen is currently not known. The sample holds no much larger clone one base away, and base qualities are not on file.

V loses 6 bases, J loses 8 bases, and the germline ends lie 8 bases apart. CDR1 and CDR2 were assigned from the germline V gene (reference sequence) as MNHNY and SVGAGI. The CDR3 has 11 amino acids, counting the end cysteine and phenylalanine. CDR3 DNA is the only sequence kept; it has 33 bases, read in frame from the first base. Libraries came from the immunoSEQ multiplex PCR assay. For the multiplex PCR, a mixture combining 60 forward primers for TCR Vbeta segments and 13 reverse primers for TCR Jbeta segments was used. Amplification of the CDR3 region of rearranged TCR beta genes was performed with a multiplex PCR assay on genomic DNA. Amplified TCR beta libraries were sequenced as 87-base-pair reads on the Illumina HiSeq System. In the source study's methods: A later analysis counted about 82 million unique TCR beta chains across the 550 to 800 repertoires, and 9.5 million to 11 million of these chains were shared by at least two donors. Raw reads were error-corrected and collapsed into unique sequences by a nearest-neighbor algorithm in which closely related sequences were merged to remove PCR and sequencing errors. Alignment of CDR3 sequences to IMGT reference sequences was used to assign V, D and J gene segments. Each retained sequence needed at least a six-nucleotide match to both a V gene segment and a J gene segment. A rearrangement was called productive if the CDR3 had no stop codons and remained in frame with V and J, and every other rearrangement was called non-productive. Following IMGT convention, CDR3 was defined as the stretch from the second conserved V-encoded cysteine to the conserved J-encoded phenylalanine. The earlier analysis of 587 of the donors excluded sequences that lacked an unambiguous match to a single V gene segment. In an earlier analysis of a few hundred of the donors, V segments were called functional above 56.7% productive rearrangements and were called segregating when the between-donor standard deviation exceeded 5%. A statistical classification framework was developed to diagnose cytomegalovirus status using the catalog of TCR beta chain sequences. A later analysis assigned V and J genes by comparing TCR nucleotide sequences with IMGT/GENE-DB human TR gene sequences. Using the TCRdist pipeline, a later analysis assigned CDR3 sequences along with most-parsimonious VDJ recombination scenarios. In a later analysis, every TCR beta chain was defined by the combination of its CDR3 amino acid sequence and its V-gene family, and reads without a unique V-gene family were dropped. In a later analysis, 450 to 600 highly shared, low-generation-probability nucleotide sequences were removed to address suspected cross-contamination and a sequencing artifact. In a later analysis, a clonal expansion index was calculated for each public chain from normalized within-repertoire ranks of inferred template counts. In a later analysis, generation probabilities were computed using a VDJ recombination model fitted to out-of-frame rearrangements, and the results were checked against IGoR. In a later analysis, TCR-TCR, TCR-HLA and TCR-CMV co-occurrence was scored with hypergeometric tests, and a repertoire-size bias correction was applied to TCR pairs. In a later analysis, false discovery rates were estimated by permuting HLA or CMV assignments 20 times. In a later analysis, co-occurring TCRs were grouped using DBSCAN, and TCRdist sequence similarity was added for clustering within HLA-allele-positive subsets. Repertoires with fewer than 30,000 or more than 120,000 public chains were left out of co-occurrence clustering, as were a few repertoires with anomalous nucleotide sharing. TCRdb holds this immuneACCESS table with in-frame rearrangements only. Some clones are missing; in checked studies, unresolved V genes explain under half, and the rest has no known cause. V and J calls and clone size are given by that table; D and trimming were obtained from the DNA. The sample profile shows 180,000 or so clones; approximately 84% of them were found once. The top ten clones comprise around 4.3% of the sample.

The sequencing sample was made of PBMCs. The sequence links TRBV6-6 to TRBJ1-3; 5 matching bases give a weak D call of TRBD1. The receptor comes from a woman aged 50 to 60 in good health and CMV-seropositive. The DNA sequence is given as TGTGCCAGCAGCCTAGGGGACACCATATATTTT. Translated, it reads CASSLGDTIYF.